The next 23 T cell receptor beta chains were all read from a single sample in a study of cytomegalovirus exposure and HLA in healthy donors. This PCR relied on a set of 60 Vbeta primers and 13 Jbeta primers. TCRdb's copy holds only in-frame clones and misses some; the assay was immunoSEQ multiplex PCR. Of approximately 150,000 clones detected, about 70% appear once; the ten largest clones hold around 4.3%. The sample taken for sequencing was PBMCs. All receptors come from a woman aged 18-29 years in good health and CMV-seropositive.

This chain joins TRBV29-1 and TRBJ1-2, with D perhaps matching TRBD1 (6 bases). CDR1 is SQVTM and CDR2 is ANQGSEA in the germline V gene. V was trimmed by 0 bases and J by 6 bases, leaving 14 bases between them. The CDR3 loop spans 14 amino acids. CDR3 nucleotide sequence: TGCAGCGTTGAAGATCCATCCAGGGGACATGGCTACACCTTC. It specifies CSVEDPSRGHGYTF. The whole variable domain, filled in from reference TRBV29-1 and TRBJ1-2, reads SAVISQKPSRDICQRGTSLTIQCQVDSQVTMMFWYRQQPGQSLTLIATANQGSEATYESGFVIDKFPISRPNLTFSTLTVSNMSPEDSSIYLCSVEDPSRGHGYTFGSGTRLTVV.

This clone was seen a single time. The CDR3 DNA reads as TGCGCCAGCAGCGCGCGGGCCAGGGGGCTTGATGGCTACACCTTC. Translating it yields CASSARARGLDGYTF. V gene TRBV5-1 combines with J gene TRBJ1-2, with 8 bases matching TRBD1. Germline CDR1 SGHRS, CDR2 YFSETQ. The trim removed 4 bases at V and 6 bases at J, leaving 11 bases unmatched. The CDR3 contains 15 residues.

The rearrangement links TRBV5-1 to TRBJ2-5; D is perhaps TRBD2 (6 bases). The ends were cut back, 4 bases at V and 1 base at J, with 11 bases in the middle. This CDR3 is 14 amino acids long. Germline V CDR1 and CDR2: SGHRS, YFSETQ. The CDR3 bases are TGCGCCAGCAGCGTTGCGGGAACCCAAGAGACCCAGTACTTC. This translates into CASSVAGTQETQYF.

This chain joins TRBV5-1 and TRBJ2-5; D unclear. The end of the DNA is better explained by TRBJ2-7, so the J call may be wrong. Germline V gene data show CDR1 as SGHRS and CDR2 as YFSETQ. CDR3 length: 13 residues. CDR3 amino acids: CASSSESADEQYF. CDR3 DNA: TGCGCCAGCAGCAGCGAGTCCGCCGACGAGCAGTACTTC.

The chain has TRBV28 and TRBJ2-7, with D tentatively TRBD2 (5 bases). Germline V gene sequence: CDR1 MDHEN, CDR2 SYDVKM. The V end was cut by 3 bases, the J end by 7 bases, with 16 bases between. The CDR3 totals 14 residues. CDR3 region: CASSFLEGLMEQYF. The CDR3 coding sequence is TGTGCCAGCAGTTTCCTCGAGGGCCTGATGGAGCAGTACTTC.

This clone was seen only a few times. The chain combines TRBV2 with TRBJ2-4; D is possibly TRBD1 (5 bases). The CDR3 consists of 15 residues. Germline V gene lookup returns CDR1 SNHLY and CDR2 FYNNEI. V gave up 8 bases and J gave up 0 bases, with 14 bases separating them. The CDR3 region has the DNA TGTGCCAGCCAATACACACAGGTAGCCAAAAACATTCAGTACTTC. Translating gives CASQYTQVAKNIQYF.

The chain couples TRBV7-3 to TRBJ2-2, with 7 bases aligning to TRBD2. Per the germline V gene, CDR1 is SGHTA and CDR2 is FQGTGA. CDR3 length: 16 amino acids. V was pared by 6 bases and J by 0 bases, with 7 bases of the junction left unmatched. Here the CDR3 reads CASRGGEVSNTGELFF. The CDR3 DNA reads TGTGCCAGCAGGGGGGGGGAAGTCTCGAACACCGGGGAGCTGTTTTTT.

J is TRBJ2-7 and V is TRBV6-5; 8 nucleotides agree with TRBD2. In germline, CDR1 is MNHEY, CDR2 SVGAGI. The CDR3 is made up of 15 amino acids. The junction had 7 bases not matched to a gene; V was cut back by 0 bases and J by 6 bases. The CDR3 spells CASSYSAGGRGEQYF. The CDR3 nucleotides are TGTGCCAGCAGTTACTCCGCGGGGGGCCGGGGCGAGCAGTACTTC.

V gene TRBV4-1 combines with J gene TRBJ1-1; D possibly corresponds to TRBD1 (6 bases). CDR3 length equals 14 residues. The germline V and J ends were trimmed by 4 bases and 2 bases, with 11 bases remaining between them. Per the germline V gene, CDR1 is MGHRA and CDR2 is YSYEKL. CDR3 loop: CASSPKQGNTEAFF. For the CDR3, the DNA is TGCGCCAGCAGCCCTAAACAGGGAAACACTGAAGCTTTCTTT.

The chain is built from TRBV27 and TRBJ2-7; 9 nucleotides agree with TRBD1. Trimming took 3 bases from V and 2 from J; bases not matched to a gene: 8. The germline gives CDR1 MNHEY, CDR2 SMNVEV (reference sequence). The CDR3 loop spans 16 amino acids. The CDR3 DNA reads TGTGCCAGCAGTTTTACATGGGACAGGGATACCTACGAGCAGTACTTC. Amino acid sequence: CASSFTWDRDTYEQYF.

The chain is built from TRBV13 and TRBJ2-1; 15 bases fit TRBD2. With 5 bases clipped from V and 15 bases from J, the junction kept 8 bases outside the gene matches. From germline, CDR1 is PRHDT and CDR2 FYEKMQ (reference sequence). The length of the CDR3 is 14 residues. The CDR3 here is CASSLGLAGGLVFF. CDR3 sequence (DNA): TGTGCCAGCAGCCTGGGACTAGCGGGGGGCCTGGTGTTCTTC.

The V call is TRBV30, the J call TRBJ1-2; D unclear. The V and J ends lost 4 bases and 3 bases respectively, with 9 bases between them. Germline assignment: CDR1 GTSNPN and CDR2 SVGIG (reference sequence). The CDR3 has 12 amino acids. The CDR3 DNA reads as TGTGCCTGGACGGGAGGTTACTATGGCTACACCTTC. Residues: CAWTGGYYGYTF.

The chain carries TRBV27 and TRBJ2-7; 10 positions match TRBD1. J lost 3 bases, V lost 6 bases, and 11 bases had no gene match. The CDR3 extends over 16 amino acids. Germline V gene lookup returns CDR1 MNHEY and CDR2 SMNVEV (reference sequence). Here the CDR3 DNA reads TGTGCCAGCAGCCTCACCGGGACAGGGGCTTTCTACGAGCAGTACTTC. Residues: CASSLTGTGAFYEQYF.

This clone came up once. The CDR3: CASSRKPALDRISYEQYF. DNA of the CDR3: TGTGCCAGTAGCCGAAAGCCGGCCCTGGACAGAATCTCCTACGAGCAGTACTTC. The chain uses TRBV19 and TRBJ2-7, with D possibly matching TRBD1 (6 bases). The CDR3 loop spans 18 amino acids. The germline CDR1 and CDR2 sequences are LNHDA and SQIVND (reference sequence). Trimming left V 6 bases short and J 0 bases short, with 24 bases between.

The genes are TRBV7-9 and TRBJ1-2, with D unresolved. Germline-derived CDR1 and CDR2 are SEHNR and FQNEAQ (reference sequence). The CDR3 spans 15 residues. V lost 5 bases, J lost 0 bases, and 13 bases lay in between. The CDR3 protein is CASSPPTPTNYGYTF. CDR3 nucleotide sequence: TGTGCCAGCAGCCCCCCGACACCGACTAACTATGGCTACACCTTC.

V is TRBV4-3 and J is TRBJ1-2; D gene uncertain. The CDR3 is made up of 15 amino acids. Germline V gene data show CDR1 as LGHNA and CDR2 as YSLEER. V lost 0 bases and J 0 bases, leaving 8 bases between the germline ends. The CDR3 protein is CASSQDEDSNYGYTF. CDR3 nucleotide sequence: TGCGCCAGCAGCCAAGACGAGGATTCTAACTATGGCTACACCTTC.

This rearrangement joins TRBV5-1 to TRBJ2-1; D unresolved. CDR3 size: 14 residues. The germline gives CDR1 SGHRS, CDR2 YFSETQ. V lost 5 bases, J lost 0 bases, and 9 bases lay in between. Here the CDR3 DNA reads TGCGCCAGCAGGTGGTCCAGCTCCTACAATGAGCAGTTCTTC. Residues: CASRWSSSYNEQFF.

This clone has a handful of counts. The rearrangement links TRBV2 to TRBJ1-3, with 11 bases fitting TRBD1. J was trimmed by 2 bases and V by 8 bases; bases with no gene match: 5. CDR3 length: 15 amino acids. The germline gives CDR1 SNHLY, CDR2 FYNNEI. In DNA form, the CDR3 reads TGTGCCAGCGGAAGGGACAGGGGGGCTGGAAACACCATATATTTT. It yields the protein CASGRDRGAGNTIYF.

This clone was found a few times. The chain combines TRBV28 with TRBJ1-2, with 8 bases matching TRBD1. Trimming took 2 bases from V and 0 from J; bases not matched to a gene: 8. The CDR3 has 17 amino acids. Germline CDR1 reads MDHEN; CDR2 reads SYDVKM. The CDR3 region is CASSLLGQGLTNYGYTF. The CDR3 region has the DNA TGTGCCAGCAGTTTACTTGGACAGGGATTGACTAACTATGGCTACACCTTC.

CDR3 residues: CASSYDRGRTRELFF. The CDR3 coding sequence is TGTGCCAGCAGCTATGACAGGGGGAGGACCAGGGAGCTGTTTTTT. V and J are TRBV6-5 and TRBJ2-2; 9 nucleotides align to TRBD1. This CDR3 spans 15 amino acids. The germline gives CDR1 MNHEY, CDR2 SVGAGI. After removal of 6 bases from V and 9 bases from J, the junction contained 11 bases not matched to a gene.

DNA for the CDR3: TGTGCCAGCAGCCAAGACTCGAAGGACAGTTTGGACACAGATACGCAGTATTTT. This gives the protein CASSQDSKDSLDTDTQYF. The V and J genes are TRBV4-2 and TRBJ2-3, with D possibly TRBD1 on 6 matching bases. The CDR3 is 18 residues long. CDR1 and CDR2 from the germline V gene are LGHNA and YNFKEQ. Between the trimmed V and J ends, which lost 0 bases and 2 bases, there was a span of 18 bases.

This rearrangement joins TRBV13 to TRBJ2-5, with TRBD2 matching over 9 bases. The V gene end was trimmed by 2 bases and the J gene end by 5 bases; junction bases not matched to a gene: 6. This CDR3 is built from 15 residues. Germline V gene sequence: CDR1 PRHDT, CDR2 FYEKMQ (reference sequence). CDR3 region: CASSLNTGLAETQYF. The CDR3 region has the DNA TGTGCCAGCAGCTTAAATACCGGACTAGCGGAGACCCAGTACTTC.

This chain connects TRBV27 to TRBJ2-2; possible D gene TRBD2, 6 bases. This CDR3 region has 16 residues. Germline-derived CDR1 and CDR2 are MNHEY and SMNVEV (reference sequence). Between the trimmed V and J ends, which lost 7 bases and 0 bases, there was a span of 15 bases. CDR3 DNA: TGTGCCAGCAAAACTAGCACCGATCCGAACACCGGGGAGCTGTTTTTT. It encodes CASKTSTDPNTGELFF.